A single TCR beta chain is shown here with its context. Its cognate antigen is unknown. The record originates from a study of T-cell memory formation after mild COVID-19. As for the study in general: Largely, the TCR clusters proved donor specific. Study conclusions and caveats: Clonal second-wave expansions that peaked on day 37 had unconfirmed SARS-CoV-2 specificity. Contracting CD8+ clones were enriched in EMRA, CD4+ mainly in CM and EM.

This CDR3 has 16 residues. Trimming at V came to 5 bases and at J to 1 base, leaving 5 bases not matched to a gene. Germline assignment: CDR1 SEHNR and CDR2 FQNEAQ (reference sequence). 5'RACE with constant-segment primers built TCRalpha and TCRbeta cDNA libraries with UMIs. TCRdb used MiXCR to reprocess the 5' RACE reads, holding one entry per CDR3 protein. The table includes about 100,000 distinct CDR3 sequences, 13% to 15% detected once. The TCR originated in a man in his late teens or twenties who had mild COVID-19 (a few samples of this study predate the infection). Cell type and time point are not known. The specimen was PBMCs or a T cell subset sorted from them (not recorded which). The chain combines TRBV7-9 with TRBJ2-3, with 11 bases matching TRBD2. CDR3 region: CASSLMTSGGTDTQYF. CDR3 DNA: TGTGCCAGCAGCCTGATGACTAGCGGGGGCACAGATACGCAGTATTTT.